Listed below are T cell receptor beta chains from one sample, sequenced in a study of OX40 agonist ivuxolimab in advanced cancers. Profiled with immunoSEQ multiplex PCR; TCRdb holds only in-frame clones, not every one. This table holds some 97,000 clones, nearly 90% found once. Sequencing used CD4+ or CD8+ T cells sorted from blood, obtained in a trial of the OX40 agonist ivuxolimab. The origin of the receptors is an adult with an advanced solid tumor such as melanoma, head and neck, liver or kidney cancer. Both conserved end residues are part of each CDR3. A D gene is named only where the DNA matches it firmly.

d_gene,j_gene,v_gene,CDR3aa,CDR3nt
.,TRBJ1-2,TRBV6-5,CASGNRLSNYGYTF,TGTGCCAGCGGAAACAGGCTCTCTAACTATGGCTACACCTTC
TRBD1,TRBJ2-1,TRBV25-1,CASNSIQGQGYNEQFF,TGTGCCAGCAACTCCATTCAGGGACAGGGCTACAATGAGCAGTTCTTC
.,TRBJ2-3,TRBV5-4,CASSLRWGQAGRGSQYF,TGTGCCAGCAGCTTGAGGTGGGGGCAGGCCGGTAGAGGCTCGCAGTATTTT
TRBD2,TRBJ2-3,TRBV7-9,CASSFLAGGVTDTQYF,TGTGCCAGCAGCTTCCTAGCGGGAGGGGTCACAGATACGCAGTATTTT
.,TRBJ1-2,TRBV15,CATSRSREDYGYTF,TGTGCCACCAGCAGATCCCGTGAGGACTATGGCTACACCTTC
.,TRBJ2-7,TRBV7-3,CASSPSGWGASEQYF,TGTGCCAGCAGCCCCTCCGGCTGGGGGGCAAGTGAGCAGTACTTC
TRBD2,TRBJ2-3,TRBV7-3,CASSSAGRGGLDTQYF,TGTGCCAGCAGCTCCGCCGGGCGGGGGGGCCTAGATACGCAGTATTTT
.,TRBJ1-4,TRBV4-2,CASSQGLAGREKLFF,TGTGCCAGCAGCCAAGGACTGGCAGGGAGAGAAAAACTGTTTTTT
.,TRBJ1-2,TRBV28,CASARGVEGYTF,TGTGCCAGTGCCCGGGGTGTGGAGGGCTACACCTTC
TRBD1,TRBJ1-2,TRBV19,CASSIATGSQHGYTF,TGTGCCAGTAGTATAGCGACAGGGAGCCAGCATGGCTACACCTTC
.,TRBJ1-6,TRBV9,CASSVGVGDYYNSPLHF,TGTGCCAGCAGCGTGGGAGTGGGGGATTACTATAATTCACCCCTCCACTTT
.,TRBJ1-6,TRBV14,CASSDRAWGTSPLHF,TGTGCCAGCAGCGATCGAGCCTGGGGGACTTCACCCCTCCACTTT
.,TRBJ1-1,TRBV21-1,CASKRWTETENTEAFF,TGTGCCAGCAAACGGTGGACAGAGACAGAAAACACTGAAGCTTTCTTT
.,TRBJ2-2,TRBV29-1,CSAGPGPGELFF,TGCAGCGCCGGGCCCGGCCCCGGGGAGCTGTTTTTT
TRBD1,TRBJ2-1,TRBV19,CASTKGTGLYNEQFF,TGTGCCAGTACCAAGGGGACAGGCCTATACAATGAGCAGTTCTTC
TRBD2,TRBJ2-1,TRBV4-2,CASLAGGDNEQFF,TGTGCCAGTCTAGCGGGAGGGGACAATGAGCAGTTCTTC
TRBD2,TRBJ2-5,TRBV19,CASSLRLAKETQYF,TGTGCCAGTAGTTTGCGACTAGCCAAAGAGACCCAGTACTTC
TRBD1,TRBJ1-5,TRBV6-6,CASRETGGPNQPQHF,TGTGCCAGCAGGGAGACAGGGGGCCCGAATCAGCCCCAGCATTTT
TRBD2,TRBJ2-3,TRBV5-1,CASSWGLAGVLGDTQYF,TGCGCCAGCAGCTGGGGACTAGCGGGAGTCCTGGGGGATACGCAGTATTTT
TRBD1,TRBJ1-5,TRBV28,CASNDDRGRKPQHF,TGTGCCAGCAACGACGACAGGGGACGTAAGCCCCAGCATTTT
.,TRBJ2-3,TRBV19,CASSIEREVPDTQYF,TGTGCCAGTAGTATAGAAAGGGAGGTGCCAGATACGCAGTATTTT
TRBD2,TRBJ2-1,TRBV4-2,CASSQGASGIYNEQFF,TGTGCCAGCAGCCAAGGTGCGAGCGGGATATACAATGAGCAGTTCTTC
TRBD2,TRBJ2-7,TRBV18,CASSTGLAGFEQYF,TGTGCCAGCTCAACGGGACTAGCGGGATTCGAGCAGTACTTC
.,TRBJ1-5,TRBV5-4,CASSRPAGNQPQHF,TGTGCCAGCAGCCGACCCGCCGGAAATCAGCCCCAGCATTTT
TRBD1,TRBJ1-3,TRBV30,CAWSGQGSSSGNTIYF,TGTGCCTGGAGTGGACAGGGGAGTTCCTCTGGAAACACCATATATTTT
TRBD1,TRBJ1-1,TRBV10-3,CAIRGGQPGTLKLLWAFF,TGTGCCATCAGGGGGGGACAGCCAGGAACACTGAAGCTTCTTTGGGCTTTCTTT
.,TRBJ2-7,TRBV5-4,CASSQEAAASYEQYF,TGTGCCAGCAGCCAAGAAGCGGCAGCGAGTTACGAGCAGTACTTC
TRBD2,TRBJ2-1,TRBV5-1,CASSPVIAGDEQFF,TGCGCCAGCAGCCCTGTAATAGCGGGAGATGAGCAGTTCTTC
TRBD2,TRBJ2-2,TRBV29-1,CSVWGGSVTGELFF,TGCAGCGTTTGGGGGGGATCGGTCACCGGGGAGCTGTTTTTT
.,TRBJ1-1,TRBV30,CAWTGRLNTEAFF,TGTGCCTGGACCGGGCGGCTTAACACTGAAGCTTTCTTT